This TCR beta chain is from a study of shared clonotypes between healthy human individuals. Study-level results: Rarefaction showed sorted-subset sequencing was incomplete despite large depth. Clonotypes shared by all four sorted-subset donors had higher generation probabilities than non-shared clonotypes. As a rule, naive subsets had a larger estimated richness than memory subsets.

This CDR3 spans 16 amino acids. Germline CDR1 and CDR2: SGDLS and YYNGEE. V was clipped by 4 bases and J by 3 bases, with 16 bases between them. The method was immunoSEQ multiplex PCR; TCRdb's version includes in-frame clones alone and lacks a portion of them. The sample contains around 690,000 clones, roughly 91% of which appear only once. Points on this clone: What it binds is unknown.

The V gene is TRBV9, the J gene TRBJ1-4; maybe TRBD1 (5 bases). The receptor was isolated from a man aged 18 to 35 in good health. Some clones in this sample may be carry-over from other donors' samples. Sequencing used memory CD8+ T cells from PBMCs. Subset specified: CD45RO+ cells pooled with CCR7-negative TemRA cells. The CDR3 sequence is CASSSPPGGPNEKLFF. The CDR3 DNA follows: TGTGCCAGCAGCTCCCCACCGGGGGGACCTAATGAAAAACTGTTTTTT. The whole variable domain, remainder taken from reference TRBV9 and TRBJ1-4, is DSGVTQTPKHLITATGQRVTLRCSPRSGDLSVYWYQQSLDQGLQFLIQYYNGEERAKGNILERFSAQQFPDLHSELNLSSLELGDSALYFCASSSPPGGPNEKLFFGSGTQLSVL.